The 19 T cell receptor beta chains reported below all come from one sample, sequenced in a study of cytomegalovirus exposure and HLA in healthy donors. The PCR had 60 Vbeta and 13 Jbeta primers. Data came from immunoSEQ multiplex PCR; TCRdb stores just in-frame clones and leaves some out. This table has more than 95,000 clones, approximately 78% appearing once. The sequenced sample consisted of PBMCs. The origin of the receptors is a man aged 25-40 years in good health and CMV-seropositive.

V gene TRBV30 combines with J gene TRBJ2-1, with D possibly matching TRBD1 (5 bases). This CDR3 comprises 12 residues. Germline V gives CDR1 GTSNPN, CDR2 SVGIG (reference sequence). V dropped 3 bases and J dropped 6 bases, with 9 bases sitting between them. Here the CDR3 DNA reads TGTGCCTGGAGGACAGAAGGCAATGAGCAGTTCTTC. The encoded protein is CAWRTEGNEQFF.

The chain couples TRBV28 to TRBJ2-7, with 7 bases aligning to TRBD1. The J segment lost 5 bases and the V segment lost 4 bases, leaving 8 bases of the junction unmatched. From germline, CDR1 is MDHEN and CDR2 SYDVKM. CDR3 length: 14 residues. The CDR3 is CASSSTTGKDEQYF. CDR3 DNA sequence: TGTGCCAGCAGTTCTACGACAGGGAAGGACGAGCAGTACTTC.

V usage is TRBV27 and J usage is TRBJ1-5; 11 nucleotides agree with TRBD1. The V and J ends lost 6 bases and 4 bases, in that order; junction bases with no gene match: 8. The germline CDR1 and CDR2 sequences are MNHEY and SMNVEV (reference sequence). This CDR3 spans 16 amino acids. In DNA, the CDR3 is TGTGCCAGCAGCTCTAGGACAGGGGGCAGGAATCAGCCCCAGCATTTT. Protein sequence: CASSSRTGGRNQPQHF.

CDR3: CASSVLFQETQYF. The CDR3 coding sequence is TGTGCCAGCAGTGTTCTATTCCAAGAGACCCAGTACTTC. This sequence joins TRBV2 and TRBJ2-5, with D unclear. This CDR3 comprises 13 residues. Looked up from germline, CDR1 is SNHLY and CDR2 is FYNNEI. V was cut by 4 bases and J by 1 base, with 7 bases left in between.

In its sample, this clone was seen a few times. This sequence joins TRBV19 and TRBJ1-5; the match to TRBD1 covers 11 bases. This CDR3 has 14 amino acids. Germline V gene sequence: CDR1 LNHDA, CDR2 SQIVND (reference sequence). V shed 10 bases, J shed 6 bases, and the junction held 8 bases outside the gene matches. The CDR3 is CATAGTGGSQPQHF. The CDR3 nucleotides are TGTGCCACCGCCGGGACAGGGGGAAGTCAGCCCCAGCATTTT.

The count of this clone is one. The chain has TRBV30 and TRBJ2-7; TRBD2 agrees at 11 bases. Germline V gene data show CDR1 as GTSNPN and CDR2 as SVGIG (reference sequence). The V and J ends lost 2 bases and 7 bases, in that order; junction bases with no gene match: 16. The CDR3 contains 17 residues. The CDR3 DNA is TGTGCCTGGAGTCCTACCCGACTAGCGGGATCCCCTCGGGAGCAGTACTTC. Translating it yields CAWSPTRLAGSPREQYF.

The V call is TRBV4-3, the J call TRBJ1-2; the D gene is possibly TRBD1 (5 bases). Germline V gives CDR1 LGHNA, CDR2 YSLEER. This CDR3 is built from 15 residues. V was shortened by 1 base and J by 3 bases, with 12 bases between the two germline ends. In DNA, the CDR3 is TGCGCCAGCAGCCAAGGAACCGGAGGGGACTATGGCTACACCTTC. It codes for CASSQGTGGDYGYTF.

The rearrangement joins TRBV27 to TRBJ2-7; D might be TRBD1 (5 bases). The CDR3 extends over 13 amino acids. The V gene lost 6 bases and the J gene lost 1 base, with 10 bases spanning the gap. Per germline, CDR1 MNHEY and CDR2 SMNVEV (reference sequence). CDR3 in DNA: TGTGCCAGCAGCTTGGACACGTCCTACGAGCAGTACTTC. Its protein product is CASSLDTSYEQYF.

The V gene is TRBV4-3, the J gene TRBJ1-3; D is unresolved. Germline V lookup: CDR1 LGHNA, CDR2 YSLEER. The CDR3 contains 16 residues. V lost 1 base, J lost 0 bases, and 10 bases lay in between. The CDR3 bases are TGCGCCAGCAGCCAAGTAGGCGGGTTCTCTGGAAACACCATATATTTT. Amino acids: CASSQVGGFSGNTIYF.

This clone has just one count. The V call is TRBV19, the J call TRBJ1-5; 12 positions agree with TRBD1. The germline gives CDR1 LNHDA, CDR2 SQIVND (reference sequence). The CDR3 covers 15 residues. J was trimmed by 5 bases and V by 5 bases; bases with no gene match: 4. As DNA, the CDR3 is TGTGCCAGTAGTGGGACAGGGGGCCTCCATCAGCCCCAGCATTTT. It encodes CASSGTGGLHQPQHF.

J is TRBJ2-7 and V is TRBV5-1; 12 positions match TRBD2. With V trimmed by 4 bases and J by 3 bases, 5 bases remained unmatched. The CDR3 length is 15 residues. Germline values: CDR1 SGHRS, CDR2 YFSETQ. The CDR3 protein is CASSPGLAGGYEQYF. The CDR3 nucleotides are TGCGCCAGCAGCCCGGGACTAGCGGGCGGCTACGAGCAGTACTTC.

CDR3 in DNA: TGTGCCAGCAGTCGGAGCCGGGGTGGAGTTACCATATATTTT. Translated, it gives CASSRSRGGVTIYF. The chain employs TRBV28 and TRBJ1-3; no firm D call. The germline CDR1 and CDR2 sequences are MDHEN and SYDVKM. The CDR3 spans 14 residues. Trimming pared 5 bases from V and 10 bases from J, leaving 18 bases between.

The chain joins TRBV4-3 to TRBJ2-7, with a weak D call TRBD2 (5 bases). V shed 0 bases and J shed 2 bases, with 11 bases lying between them. Germline-derived CDR1 and CDR2 are LGHNA and YSLEER. The CDR3 loop spans 15 amino acids. The CDR3: CASSQDRVGAYEQYF. CDR3 nucleotides: TGCGCCAGCAGCCAAGACCGTGTCGGGGCCTACGAGCAGTACTTC.

The V gene is TRBV5-6, the J gene TRBJ1-1, with TRBD1 matching over 8 bases. The junction had 8 bases not matched to a gene; V was cut back by 3 bases and J by 4 bases. Per the germline V gene, CDR1 is SGHDT and CDR2 is YYEEEE. The CDR3 contains 15 residues. The CDR3 sequence is CASSSGTGRPTEAFF. CDR3 in DNA: TGTGCCAGCAGCTCAGGGACAGGTCGACCCACTGAAGCTTTCTTT.

This clone was detected once. The chain links TRBV6-5 to TRBJ1-5; tentatively, D is TRBD1 (6 bases). The CDR3 is made up of 13 amino acids. V was shortened by 6 bases and J by 3 bases, with 9 bases between the two germline ends. CDR1 and CDR2 from the germline V gene are MNHEY and SVGAGI. The CDR3 sequence: CASRRQVNQPQHF. The CDR3 DNA sequence: TGTGCCAGCAGAAGACAGGTCAATCAGCCCCAGCATTTT.

The chain joins TRBV6-5 to TRBJ1-2; tentatively, D is TRBD1 (5 bases). This CDR3 comprises 14 residues. Trimming took off 7 bases at V and 4 bases at J, with 16 bases between the two ends. CDR1 and CDR2 (germline): MNHEY, SVGAGI. The CDR3 nucleotides are TGTGCCAGCACTGCCGGGGGATCCCCCTATGGCTACACCTTC. This encodes CASTAGGSPYGYTF.

Written as DNA, the CDR3 is TGCGCCAGCAGCTTCACAGGGGACTACGAGCAGTACTTC. As protein: CASSFTGDYEQYF. This chain links TRBV5-1 with TRBJ2-7, with 7 bases matching TRBD1. Germline CDR1 is SGHRS and CDR2 is YFSETQ. V trimming: 2 bases; J trimming: 3 bases; junction bases outside the gene matches: 2. CDR3 length: 13 amino acids. Filled out from reference TRBV5-1 and TRBJ2-7, the complete variable domain reads KAGVTQTPRYLIKTRGQQVTLSCSPISGHRSVSWYQQTPGQGLQFLFEYFSETQRNKGNFPGRFSGRQFSNSRSEMNVSTLELGDSALYLCASSFTGDYEQYFGPGTRLTVT.

In regard to this clone: One end of the junction fails to match germline, which may point to a read error. The chain links TRBV10-3 to TRBJ2-1; TRBD2 matches 9 bases. The CDR3 covers 15 residues. CDR1 is ENHRY and CDR2 is SYGVKD in the germline V gene. The CDR3 DNA is TGTGCCAGCAGTTACTCGGGACTAGCCAGCAATGAGCAGTTCTTC. Translation: CASSYSGLASNEQFF.

This chain links TRBV7-9 with TRBJ2-1; TRBD1 matches at 7 bases. CDR3 size: 14 residues. Germline-derived CDR1 and CDR2 are SEHNR and FQNEAQ (reference sequence). V shed 6 bases and J 7 bases; nucleotides not matched to a gene: 9. CDR3 nucleotide sequence: TGTGCCAGCAGTCCTTTAGACAGGGCTAATGAGCAGTTCTTC. It yields the protein CASSPLDRANEQFF.